Listed here are 32 T cell receptor beta chains from one sample, sequenced in a study of T cells after somatic rescue of genetic block. Only in-frame clones appear in the TCRdb table, and some are missing; sequencing was by immunoSEQ multiplex PCR. The sample has about 68,000 clones; around 90% are singletons. The sample consisted of peripheral blood mononuclear cells (PBMCs). The origin of the receptors is a man in his forties.

The gene calls are TRBV5-4 and TRBJ2-7; D may be TRBD1 (6 bases). The V end was cut by 7 bases, the J end by 1 base, with 12 bases between. The CDR3 extends over 13 amino acids. Germline-derived CDR1 and CDR2 are SGHNT and YYREEE (reference sequence). In DNA, the CDR3 is TGTGCCAGCGGATTACAGGGATCCTACGAGCAGTACTTC. Amino acids: CASGLQGSYEQYF.

This chain links TRBV28 with TRBJ1-2, with D perhaps TRBD1 (5 bases). The CDR3 totals 13 residues. The germline CDR1 and CDR2 sequences are MDHEN and SYDVKM. V lost 3 bases and J lost 8, with 13 bases in between. The CDR3 sequence: CASSLRAGFGYTF. The CDR3 DNA reads TGTGCCAGCAGTTTGAGGGCAGGGTTCGGCTACACCTTC.

The gene calls are TRBV6-5 and TRBJ2-7, with 7 bases matching TRBD2. The CDR3 runs 16 residues. V dropped 3 bases and J dropped 0; count of bases not matched to a gene: 8. Germline CDR1 reads MNHEY; CDR2 reads SVGAGI. The CDR3, as DNA: TGTGCCAGCAGTTATCGTCCCAGCGGGGACTCCTACGAGCAGTACTTC. Amino acid sequence: CASSYRPSGDSYEQYF.

V usage is TRBV19 and J usage is TRBJ1-2; TRBD1 matches 9 bases. In germline, CDR1 is LNHDA, CDR2 SQIVND (reference sequence). The CDR3 sequence is 14 residues long. The ends lost 5 bases at V and 3 bases at J; junction bases unmatched: 4. CDR3 nucleotide sequence: TGTGCCAGTAGTGCCGGACAGGGGTACTATGGCTACACCTTC. Protein sequence: CASSAGQGYYGYTF.

This CDR3 is CASSIEGGTPSGANVLTF. The CDR3 DNA reads TGTGCCAGTAGTATAGAGGGGGGGACTCCCTCTGGGGCCAACGTCCTGACTTTC. The chain carries TRBV19 and TRBJ2-6; 7 bases line up with TRBD2. Germline V gives CDR1 LNHDA, CDR2 SQIVND (reference sequence). Trimming removed 0 bases from V and 0 bases from J; junction bases left unmatched: 5. This CDR3 has 18 amino acids.

In this sample, this clone turned up once. This chain uses TRBV7-2 with TRBJ1-4; D is uncertain. This CDR3 is built from 15 residues. Trimming left V 1 base short and J 8 bases short, with 14 bases between. Germline CDR1 reads SGHTA; CDR2 reads FQGNSA. The CDR3 here is CASSLEGSFREKLFF. The CDR3 DNA reads as TGTGCCAGCAGCTTAGAGGGCAGCTTTAGGGAAAAACTGTTTTTT.

This chain links TRBV6-6 with TRBJ2-2; D possibly corresponds to TRBD2 (6 bases). V was pared by 8 bases and J by 4 bases, with 11 bases between. Germline CDR1 and CDR2: MNHNY and SVGAGI (reference sequence). This CDR3 has 13 residues. CDR3 sequence: CASWGLTTGELFF. In DNA form, the CDR3 reads TGTGCCAGCTGGGGACTCACCACCGGGGAGCTGTTTTTT.

This clone has a single count. The chain has TRBV9 and TRBJ2-1; D unresolved. Germline V gene lookup returns CDR1 SGDLS and CDR2 YYNGEE. This CDR3 comprises 14 residues. V was pared by 0 bases and J by 5 bases, with 9 bases between. The CDR3 loop is CASSVEAGDNEQFF. CDR3 nucleotide sequence: TGTGCCAGCAGCGTAGAGGCAGGAGACAATGAGCAGTTCTTC.

V is TRBV6-1 and J is TRBJ1-6; D might be TRBD1 (5 bases). The V gene lost 8 bases and the J gene lost 4 bases, with 12 bases spanning the gap. There are 14 residues in the CDR3. The germline gives CDR1 MNHNS, CDR2 SASEGT. The CDR3 DNA sequence: TGTGCCAGCTTACGGGACCCATATAATTCACCCCTCCACTTT. Encoded protein: CASLRDPYNSPLHF.

CDR3 loop: CASMRVGQETQYF. CDR3 bases: TGCGCCAGCATGAGGGTCGGACAAGAGACCCAGTACTTC. The chain couples TRBV5-1 to TRBJ2-5, with a possible D match to TRBD2 (5 bases). The V end was cut by 6 bases, the J end by 2 bases, with 11 bases between. Germline lookup yields CDR1 SGHRS and CDR2 YFSETQ. There are 13 residues in the CDR3.

The genes are TRBV14 and TRBJ2-3; D may match TRBD1 or TRBD2 (5 bases each). This CDR3 spans 15 amino acids. CDR1 is SGHDN and CDR2 is FVKESK in the germline V gene. Between the trimmed V and J ends, which lost 1 base and 3 bases, there was a span of 11 bases. CDR3 sequence: CASSQGAWGTDTQYF. DNA of the CDR3: TGTGCCAGCAGCCAAGGTGCATGGGGGACAGATACGCAGTATTTT.

The chain couples TRBV6-1 to TRBJ2-5; 10 bases align to TRBD2. Germline-derived CDR1 and CDR2 are MNHNS and SASEGT. V trimming: 2 bases; J trimming: 5 bases; junction bases outside the gene matches: 14. The CDR3 is 18 residues long. The CDR3 reads CASSEIELSGRLEETQYF. CDR3 nucleotides: TGTGCCAGCAGTGAAATTGAGCTTAGCGGGAGGCTGGAGGAGACCCAGTACTTC.

CDR3 region: CASSQRQGDGYTF. CDR3 nucleotides: TGCGCCAGCAGCCAAAGACAGGGGGATGGCTACACCTTC. The chain joins TRBV4-1 to TRBJ1-2; 9 bases line up with TRBD1. The CDR3 is 13 amino acids. Germline CDR1 MGHRA, CDR2 YSYEKL. V shed 2 bases, J shed 6 bases, and the junction held 1 base outside the gene matches.

This chain uses TRBV2 with TRBJ1-1; no reliable D call. V lost 6 bases and J 5 bases, leaving 13 bases between the germline ends. The length of the CDR3 is 13 residues. Looked up from germline, CDR1 is SNHLY and CDR2 is FYNNEI. The CDR3: CASSPRGGTEAFF. CDR3 sequence (DNA): TGTGCCAGCAGCCCCCGGGGAGGGACTGAAGCTTTCTTT.

CDR3: CASSQRARVEAFF. CDR3 DNA: TGTGCCAGTAGTCAACGTGCCAGGGTGGAAGCTTTCTTT. The V call is TRBV19, the J call TRBJ1-1; D perhaps matches TRBD1 (5 bases). Trimming removed 5 bases at V and 8 bases at J, with 15 bases between. This CDR3 has 13 amino acids. Germline assignment: CDR1 LNHDA and CDR2 SQIVND (reference sequence).

This clone appeared a single time. The chain links TRBV6-1 to TRBJ2-7; D is perhaps TRBD1 (6 bases). CDR3 length: 15 residues. Germline V gene data show CDR1 as MNHNS and CDR2 as SASEGT. Trimming pared 10 bases from V and 4 bases from J, leaving 23 bases between. CDR3 nucleotide sequence: TGTGCCATCAACCCCTGGCACAGGGCCGGGTACGAGCAGTACTTC. Protein: CAINPWHRAGYEQYF.

The chain couples TRBV2 to TRBJ1-4; unclear D gene. The germline V gene encodes CDR1 SNHLY and CDR2 FYNNEI. The CDR3 loop spans 16 amino acids. V shed 2 bases and J shed 0 bases, with 10 bases lying between them. CDR3 sequence: CASSEFASATNEKLFF. CDR3 nucleotides: TGTGCCAGCAGTGAATTTGCTAGCGCAACTAATGAAAAACTGTTTTTT.

This rearrangement joins TRBV7-2 to TRBJ2-1, with D tentatively TRBD1 or TRBD2 (6 bases each). The CDR3 runs to 16 residues. V was cut by 5 bases and J by 5 bases, with 19 bases left in between. Germline CDR1 reads SGHTA; CDR2 reads FQGNSA. The CDR3 coding sequence is TGTGCCAGCAGCGCCCGGGGGCCAGGCGGCCACAATGAGCAGTTCTTC. It is translated as CASSARGPGGHNEQFF.

V and J are TRBV5-6 and TRBJ2-7; 8 nucleotides line up with TRBD1. Germline loops: CDR1 SGHDT, CDR2 YYEEEE. J was trimmed by 0 bases and V by 2 bases; bases with no gene match: 4. The CDR3 has 15 residues. This chain's CDR3 is CASSFGQGSSYEQYF. The CDR3 DNA is TGTGCCAGCAGCTTCGGACAGGGCTCCTCCTACGAGCAGTACTTC.

The chain uses TRBV11-2 and TRBJ1-6; no clear D gene. The CDR3 extends over 14 amino acids. Trimming left V 2 bases short and J 9 bases short, with 11 bases between. Germline lookup yields CDR1 SGHAT and CDR2 FQNNGV. CDR3 amino acids: CASSLPGAFSPLHF. As DNA, the CDR3 is TGTGCCAGCAGCTTACCGGGCGCGTTTTCACCCCTCCACTTT.

The chain carries TRBV28 and TRBJ1-4; D may be TRBD1 (5 bases). Between the trimmed V and J ends, which lost 7 bases and 0 bases, there was a span of 12 bases. CDR3 length equals 15 residues. From germline, CDR1 is MDHEN and CDR2 SYDVKM. This chain's CDR3 is CASIRKQATNEKLFF. In DNA form, the CDR3 reads TGTGCCAGCATTAGAAAACAGGCAACTAATGAAAAACTGTTTTTT.

The genes are TRBV28 and TRBJ2-2; D might be TRBD2 (6 bases). Germline V CDR1 and CDR2: MDHEN, SYDVKM. The CDR3 has 18 amino acids. Trimming shortened V by 1 base and J by 2 bases, and 17 bases separated the two germline ends. Here the CDR3 DNA reads TGTGCCAGCAGTTTATTTGCGACTAGTGGGTTTAACACCGGGGAGCTGTTTTTT. This sequence encodes CASSLFATSGFNTGELFF.

The chain couples TRBV9 to TRBJ2-5; TRBD2 matches 10 bases. The germline V gene has CDR1 SGDLS and CDR2 YYNGEE. V was clipped by 3 bases and J by 2 bases; unmatched bases: 1. The CDR3 loop spans 14 amino acids. As DNA, the CDR3 is TGTGCCAGCAGCGCGACTAGCGGGCAAGAGACCCAGTACTTC. It codes for CASSATSGQETQYF. Using reference TRBV9 and TRBJ2-5 for the parts outside the CDR3, the full variable domain is DSGVTQTPKHLITATGQRVTLRCSPRSGDLSVYWYQQSLDQGLQFLIQYYNGEERAKGNILERFSAQQFPDLHSELNLSSLELGDSALYFCASSATSGQETQYFGPGTRLLVL.

CDR3 nucleotides: TGTGCCACCAGCAGAGATTTCTGGGGACTAGCGGGAGCCAGTAGCTCCTACAATGAGCAGTTCTTC. The encoded protein is CATSRDFWGLAGASSSYNEQFF. The chain is built from TRBV15 and TRBJ2-1, with 14 bases matching TRBD2. The CDR3 has 22 residues. V was pared by 0 bases and J by 0 bases, with 13 bases of the junction left unmatched. Germline V gene lookup returns CDR1 LNHNV and CDR2 YYDKDF (reference sequence).

The V gene is TRBV7-3, the J gene TRBJ2-2; D perhaps matches TRBD1 (6 bases). This CDR3 has 16 residues. Looked up from germline, CDR1 is SGHTA and CDR2 is FQGTGA. Trimming took off 4 bases at V and 7 bases at J, with 19 bases between the two ends. This CDR3 is CASSSRGPVGGGELFF. As DNA, the CDR3 is TGTGCCAGCAGCTCCAGAGGCCCAGTAGGGGGCGGGGAGCTGTTTTTT. Full variable domain (missing parts from reference TRBV7-3 and TRBJ2-2): GAGVSQTPSNKVTEKGKYVELRCDPISGHTALYWYRQSLGQGPEFLIYFQGTGAADDSGLPNDRFFAVRPEGSVSTLKIQRTERGDSAVYLCASSSRGPVGGGELFFGEGSRLTVL.

The rearrangement joins TRBV27 to TRBJ2-1; D not certain. The ends were cut back, 3 bases at V and 0 bases at J, with 12 bases in the middle. The CDR3 consists of 16 residues. Germline CDR1 and CDR2: MNHEY and SMNVEV (reference sequence). The CDR3 sequence: CASSFFWGSSYNEQFF. In DNA form, the CDR3 reads TGTGCCAGCAGTTTCTTTTGGGGAAGCTCCTACAATGAGCAGTTCTTC.

This clone was recorded once. This chain connects TRBV27 to TRBJ2-7; 7 bases fit TRBD1. Looked up from germline, CDR1 is MNHEY and CDR2 is SMNVEV (reference sequence). V was pared by 0 bases and J by 4 bases, with 6 bases of the junction left unmatched. The CDR3 has 15 residues. The CDR3 is CASSLSFGTAYEQYF. CDR3 DNA: TGTGCCAGCAGTTTATCCTTTGGGACAGCTTACGAGCAGTACTTC.

The CDR3 DNA follows: TGTGCCAGCAGCTCAGCGGGAGTGGCCACCGGGGAGCTGTTTTTT. This codes for CASSSAGVATGELFF. The chain uses TRBV7-7 and TRBJ2-2, with TRBD2 matching over 8 bases. V gave up 4 bases and J gave up 4 bases; unmatched junction bases: 5. In germline, CDR1 is SSHAT, CDR2 FNYEAQ (reference sequence). CDR3 length: 15 residues. Full variable domain (outside the CDR3, taken from reference TRBV7-7 and TRBJ2-2): GAGVSQSPRYKVTKRGQDVTLRCDPISSHATLYWYQQALGQGPEFLTYFNYEAQPDKSGLPSDRFSAERPEGSISTLTIQRTEQRDSAMYRCASSSAGVATGELFFGEGSRLTVL.

This clone occurred once. J is TRBJ2-7 and V is TRBV7-9; D unclear. CDR3 length: 14 residues. Germline CDR1 and CDR2: SEHNR and FQNEAQ (reference sequence). The germline V and J ends were trimmed by 7 bases and 4 bases, with 17 bases remaining between them. CDR3 in DNA: TGTGCCAGCACCCAAAGCCTACGAGAGTACGAGCAGTACTTC. This gives the protein CASTQSLREYEQYF.

The rearrangement uses TRBV4-3 and TRBJ2-1, with D maybe TRBD1 (5 bases). The CDR3 loop spans 13 amino acids. Germline-derived CDR1 and CDR2 are LGHNA and YSLEER. Trimming removed 1 base at V and 9 bases at J, with 10 bases between. CDR3 sequence reads: CASSQVRGGEQFF. The CDR3 DNA is TGCGCCAGCAGCCAAGTTAGGGGCGGTGAGCAGTTCTTC.

V usage is TRBV4-1 and J usage is TRBJ2-3, with a possible D match to TRBD2 (7 bases). Germline lookup yields CDR1 MGHRA and CDR2 YSYEKL. The CDR3 is made up of 14 amino acids. V gave up 3 bases and J gave up 5 bases, with 12 bases separating them. In DNA, the CDR3 is TGCGCCAGCAGCCAGATAGGGGGGGGAGATACGCAGTATTTT. Its protein is CASSQIGGGDTQYF.

V and J are TRBV6-5 and TRBJ2-1; D perhaps matches TRBD2 (5 bases). The V gene's germline CDR1 is MNHEY and CDR2 SVGAGI. Trimming cost V 8 bases and J 4 bases, with 15 bases left between them. The CDR3 totals 14 residues. The CDR3 region is CASVRAGPYNEQFF. In DNA form, the CDR3 reads TGTGCCAGCGTAAGGGCGGGCCCATACAATGAGCAGTTCTTC.